Following are 30 T cell receptor beta chains from one sample sequenced in a study of T cells after yellow fever vaccination. TCRdb processed the 5' RACE reads anew with MiXCR; each CDR3 protein has one entry. The sample yields more than 65,000 distinct CDR3 sequences, approximately 7.3% seen once. The material was CD8+ T cells sorted from PBMCs, obtained less than 11 days after the first yellow fever vaccination. These receptors all stem from a man between 18 and 35 years old who received the YFV17D yellow fever vaccine.

This clonotype came up many times. V is TRBV7-2 and J is TRBJ2-7; weak D call: TRBD2 (5 bases). Germline V gene lookup returns CDR1 SGHTA and CDR2 FQGNSA. The CDR3 is 15 residues long. V shed 3 bases and J shed 0 bases, with 12 bases lying between them. The CDR3 DNA reads TGTGCCAGCAGCTTTTTTACGGGGAGCTCCTACGAGCAGTACTTC. Translation gives CASSFFTGSSYEQYF.

This clonotype appeared many times. The rearrangement uses TRBV4-1 and TRBJ2-1; the match to TRBD2 covers 14 bases. The J segment lost 0 bases and the V segment lost 4 bases, leaving 8 bases of the junction unmatched. The CDR3 is 19 residues long. Looked up from germline, CDR1 is MGHRA and CDR2 is YSYEKL. The CDR3 DNA sequence: TGCGCCAGCAGCCTTAGGACTAGCGGGGGGCCGAGCTCCTACAATGAGCAGTTCTTC. Translated, it gives CASSLRTSGGPSSYNEQFF.

In its sample, this clonotype was seen many times. The genes are TRBV7-2 and TRBJ1-2; 9 bases map to TRBD1. Germline trimming cut 4 bases from V and 5 bases from J; bases unmatched to any gene: 11. CDR1 is SGHTA and CDR2 is FQGNSA in the germline V gene. This CDR3 is built from 16 residues. DNA for the CDR3: TGTGCCAGCAGCTACCCCCCAGGACAGGGGTTGTATGGCTACACCTTC. The encoded protein is CASSYPPGQGLYGYTF.

V and J are TRBV7-3 and TRBJ2-7; 10 bases line up with TRBD1. Germline assignment: CDR1 SGHTA and CDR2 FQGTGA. The length of the CDR3 is 15 residues. Unmatched junction bases numbered 5, after V lost 5 bases and J lost 1 base. This CDR3 is CASSLGTGDSYEQYF. DNA for the CDR3: TGTGCCAGCAGCCTAGGGACAGGGGATTCCTACGAGCAGTACTTC.

The chain combines TRBV7-9 with TRBJ1-2, with TRBD1 as a possible D gene (5 bases). V dropped 2 bases and J dropped 7 bases, with 17 bases sitting between them. The CDR3 consists of 15 residues. In germline, CDR1 is SEHNR, CDR2 FQNEAQ (reference sequence). The CDR3 DNA is TGTGCCAGCAGCTTAATAGTACAGGACGGGGGTGGCTACACCTTC. Its protein is CASSLIVQDGGGYTF.

This clonotype was detected ten times or more. The CDR3 loop is CASSLQSGAGETQYF. Here the CDR3 DNA reads TGCGCCAGCAGCCTCCAAAGCGGGGCCGGAGAGACCCAGTACTTC. V and J are TRBV4-1 and TRBJ2-5, with 7 bases lining up with TRBD2. The CDR3 extends over 15 amino acids. Germline V gives CDR1 MGHRA, CDR2 YSYEKL. With V trimmed by 4 bases and J by 4 bases, 9 bases remained unmatched.

This clonotype was detected many times. The chain recombines TRBV5-1 with TRBJ2-3; D possibly corresponds to TRBD1 (5 bases). Germline CDR1 reads SGHRS; CDR2 reads YFSETQ. The CDR3 is 17 amino acids. Trimming pared 1 base from V and 2 bases from J, leaving 17 bases between. CDR3 DNA sequence: TGCGCCAGCAGCTTGAGGCGGTCAGGGTTGTCCACAGATACGCAGTATTTT. Translated, it gives CASSLRRSGLSTDTQYF. The full variable domain, completed using reference TRBV5-1 and TRBJ2-3, is KAGVTQTPRYLIKTRGQQVTLSCSPISGHRSVSWYQQTPGQGLQFLFEYFSETQRNKGNFPGRFSGRQFSNSRSEMNVSTLELGDSALYLCASSLRRSGLSTDTQYFGPGTRLTVL.

DNA for the CDR3: TGTGCCAGCAGCTTGGATTCAGGGCCCACAGATACGCAGTATTTT. Protein sequence: CASSLDSGPTDTQYF. This chain joins TRBV5-4 and TRBJ2-3; D might be TRBD1 (5 bases). The CDR3 is 15 amino acids. Trimming took off 0 bases at V and 2 bases at J, with 10 bases between the two ends. In germline, CDR1 is SGHNT, CDR2 YYREEE (reference sequence).

This clonotype has at least ten counts. This chain connects TRBV5-1 to TRBJ2-7; possible D gene TRBD1, 6 bases. Germline CDR1 is SGHRS and CDR2 is YFSETQ. V lost 4 bases, J lost 0 bases, and 11 bases lay in between. The CDR3 is 14 amino acids. Here the CDR3 reads CASSQGQNSYEQYV. The CDR3 bases are TGCGCCAGCAGCCAGGGACAAAACTCCTACGAGCAGTACGTC.

This clonotype was recorded many times. The chain uses TRBV27 and TRBJ1-1, with D hard to call. V was pared by 4 bases and J by 0 bases, with 9 bases between. The CDR3 has 14 amino acids. Germline values: CDR1 MNHEY, CDR2 SMNVEV (reference sequence). CDR3 in amino acids: CASSYSPMNTEAFF. In nucleotides, the CDR3 is TGTGCCAGCAGTTATTCACCAATGAACACTGAAGCTTTCTTT.

Many counts were recorded for this clonotype. V gene TRBV6-4 combines with J gene TRBJ1-5; the match to TRBD1 covers 7 bases. Germline V gene lookup returns CDR1 MRHNA and CDR2 SNTAGT. The V gene end was trimmed by 6 bases and the J gene end by 0 bases; junction bases not matched to a gene: 5. CDR3 size: 15 residues. CDR3 sequence reads: CASRGTVYSNQPQHF. For the CDR3, the DNA is TGTGCCAGCAGGGGGACAGTCTATAGCAATCAGCCCCAGCATTTT.

This clonotype has a count of ten or more. The chain combines TRBV12-3 or TRBV12-4 with TRBJ2-7; 11 nucleotides match TRBD1. The CDR3 has 14 amino acids. Losses at the gene ends were 4 bases for V and 3 bases for J; bases not matched to a gene: 2. The DNA for the CDR3 is TGTGCCAGCAGTTCGGGGACAGGGGGCTACGAGCAGTACTTC. As protein: CASSSGTGGYEQYF.

This clonotype came up a few times. The J gene is TRBJ2-3, the V gene TRBV7-8, with D unresolved. V dropped 2 bases and J dropped 5 bases, with 8 bases sitting between them. Germline values: CDR1 SGHVS, CDR2 FQNEAQ. The CDR3 totals 13 residues. CDR3 in amino acids: CASSLKTRDTQYF. DNA of the CDR3: TGTGCCAGCAGCTTAAAAACAAGAGATACGCAGTATTTT.

At least ten counts were recorded for this clonotype. The CDR3 reads CASSQGRAAYNEQFF. The DNA of the CDR3 is TGCGCCAGCAGCCAAGGGAGGGCAGCCTACAATGAGCAGTTCTTC. J is TRBJ2-1 and V is TRBV4-1; perhaps TRBD2 as D (6 bases). The V and J ends lost 1 base and 2 bases respectively, with 9 bases between them. This CDR3 is 15 amino acids long. From germline, CDR1 is MGHRA and CDR2 YSYEKL.

This clonotype was detected many times. The gene calls are TRBV4-1 and TRBJ1-5; the D gene is possibly TRBD1 (5 bases). This CDR3 region has 16 residues. The germline gives CDR1 MGHRA, CDR2 YSYEKL. Trimming pared 0 bases from V and 2 bases from J, leaving 11 bases between. CDR3 nucleotide sequence: TGCGCCAGCAGCCAAGAGTCAGGGTTAGGCAATCAGCCCCAGCATTTT. Protein: CASSQESGLGNQPQHF.

The rearrangement uses TRBV7-8 and TRBJ2-7; D is undetermined. The CDR3 sequence is 12 residues long. Trimming left V 5 bases short and J 3 bases short, with 8 bases between. Germline lookup yields CDR1 SGHVS and CDR2 FQNEAQ. CDR3 sequence (DNA): TGTGCCAGCAGCGGGGTGGGCTACGAGCAGTACGTC. Translation gives CASSGVGYEQYV.

In this sample, this clonotype turned up a few times. The chain uses TRBV9 and TRBJ2-3; TRBD2 matches 8 bases. Germline V gives CDR1 SGDLS, CDR2 YYNGEE. The J segment lost 6 bases and the V segment lost 3 bases, leaving 12 bases of the junction unmatched. This CDR3 has 16 amino acids. The CDR3 DNA sequence: TGTGCCAGCAGCGGCCGTATAGCGGGGCTAGAGGATACGCAGTATTTT. Translation gives CASSGRIAGLEDTQYF.

This clonotype was counted a few times. The V and J genes are TRBV14 and TRBJ1-1; D unresolved. Germline CDR1 and CDR2: SGHDN and FVKESK. The CDR3 runs to 12 residues. Deletions cut 7 bases from V and 7 bases from J, with 13 bases between. The CDR3 region has the DNA TGTGCCAGCACCCATTATGGTGTTGAAGCTTTCTTT. This sequence encodes CASTHYGVEAFF.

In its sample, this clonotype was seen many times. The genes are TRBV2 and TRBJ2-1, with 9 nucleotides matching TRBD1. With 4 bases clipped from V and 4 bases from J, the junction kept 5 bases outside the gene matches. The CDR3 consists of 15 residues. Germline-derived CDR1 and CDR2 are SNHLY and FYNNEI. The CDR3 region has the DNA TGTGCCAGCAGTGCCGGGACAGGGAGGTACAATGAGCAGTTCTTC. This gives the protein CASSAGTGRYNEQFF. The entire variable domain, with the rest obtained from reference TRBV2 and TRBJ2-1, is as follows: EPEVTQTPSHQVTQMGQEVILRCVPISNHLYFYWYRQILGQKVEFLVSFYNNEISEKSEIFDDQFSVERPDGSNFTLKIRSTKLEDSAMYFCASSAGTGRYNEQFFGPGTRLTVL.

This clonotype was seen repeatedly, ten times or more. The J gene is TRBJ2-7, the V gene TRBV6-2 or TRBV6-3; the match to TRBD1 covers 7 bases. The J segment lost 6 bases and the V segment lost 0 bases, leaving 14 bases of the junction unmatched. Germline values: CDR1 MNHEY, CDR2 SVGEGT. This CDR3 is 17 amino acids long. The CDR3 DNA reads TGTGCCAGCAGTTACTCTTTGGACAGGCGGGTGTCTCTCGAGCAGTACTTC. Its protein product is CASSYSLDRRVSLEQYF.

In this sample, this clonotype turned up many times. The V and J genes are TRBV15 and TRBJ1-5, with TRBD1 as a possible D gene (6 bases). Germline V gene lookup returns CDR1 LNHNV and CDR2 YYDKDF (reference sequence). V shed 5 bases and J shed 4 bases, with 15 bases lying between them. The CDR3 runs to 15 residues. In nucleotides, the CDR3 is TGTGCCACCAGCCCTCACAGGGCTCTAAATCAGCCCCAGCATTTT. Protein: CATSPHRALNQPQHF.

This clonotype was recorded at least ten times. The chain has TRBV2 and TRBJ2-4, with a tentative D call TRBD1 (5 bases). This CDR3 spans 16 amino acids. Germline V gene data show CDR1 as SNHLY and CDR2 as FYNNEI. V was shortened by 1 base and J by 5 bases, with 15 bases between the two germline ends. CDR3 loop: CASSEGMGLTQNIQYF. The CDR3 region has the DNA TGTGCCAGCAGTGAAGGAATGGGGCTGACACAAAACATTCAGTACTTC.

This clonotype was seen repeatedly, ten times or more. The gene calls are TRBV11-1 and TRBJ1-2, with 10 bases identical to TRBD1. Germline V CDR1 and CDR2: SGHAT, FQDESV (reference sequence). This CDR3 has 18 residues. The J segment lost 0 bases and the V segment lost 0 bases, leaving 7 bases of the junction unmatched. The CDR3 DNA reads TGTGCCAGCAGCTTAGCGCTAGGGGACAGGGGTTCTAACTATGGCTACACCTTC. Its translation is CASSLALGDRGSNYGYTF.

This clonotype occurred a few times. The chain recombines TRBV19 with TRBJ2-1; no reliable D call. CDR3 size: 13 residues. Germline CDR1 and CDR2: LNHDA and SQIVND (reference sequence). Between the trimmed V and J ends, which lost 3 bases and 8 bases, there was a span of 11 bases. The CDR3 spells CASSIFHGDEQFF. The CDR3 nucleotides are TGTGCCAGTAGTATCTTTCACGGCGATGAGCAGTTCTTC. Full variable domain (outside the CDR3, taken from reference TRBV19 and TRBJ2-1): DGGITQSPKYLFRKEGQNVTLSCEQNLNHDAMYWYRQDPGQGLRLIYYSQIVNDFQKGDIAEGYSVSREKKESFPLTVTSAQKNPTAFYLCASSIFHGDEQFFGPGTRLTVL.

This sequence joins TRBV24-1 and TRBJ2-3; the D gene is possibly TRBD1 (6 bases). Germline V lookup: CDR1 KGHDR, CDR2 SFDVKD. The CDR3 extends over 17 amino acids. The germline V and J ends were trimmed by 3 bases and 2 bases, with 17 bases remaining between them. Here the CDR3 DNA reads TGTGCCACCAGTGATCCCAGGGGACCCGAATTCACAGATACGCAGTATTTT. Its protein product is CATSDPRGPEFTDTQYF.

This clonotype was observed a handful of times. This chain joins TRBV6-2 or TRBV6-3 and TRBJ2-2; 15 nucleotides match TRBD2. This CDR3 spans 20 amino acids. Germline V gives CDR1 MNHEY, CDR2 SVGEGT. The trim removed 4 bases at V and 0 bases at J, leaving 9 bases unmatched. The CDR3 region is CASSSLEGLAGGSNTGELFF. CDR3 in DNA: TGTGCCAGCAGTTCCCTCGAGGGACTAGCGGGGGGCTCGAACACCGGGGAGCTGTTTTTT.

This chain uses TRBV18 with TRBJ1-5; TRBD1 aligns across 9 bases. This CDR3 is built from 16 residues. From germline, CDR1 is KGHSH and CDR2 LQKENI. J lost 6 bases, V lost 3 bases, and 9 bases had no gene match. CDR3 sequence (DNA): TGTGCCAGCTCACCCGCTTCGACAGGGGGAGGTCAGCCCCAGCATTTT. Translating it yields CASSPASTGGGQPQHF.

This clonotype was found many times. This rearrangement joins TRBV12-3 or TRBV12-4 to TRBJ2-7; 9 bases fit TRBD1. J gave up 0 bases and V 4 bases, and 4 bases lay outside the gene matches. The CDR3 covers 15 residues. CDR3 residues: CASSWGTGSSYEQYV. CDR3 DNA sequence: TGTGCCAGCAGTTGGGGGACAGGGAGCTCCTACGAGCAGTACGTC.

V gene TRBV4-3 combines with J gene TRBJ2-7; maybe TRBD1 (6 bases). Trimming left V 4 bases short and J 0 bases short, with 10 bases between. The CDR3 covers 14 residues. The germline V gene has CDR1 LGHNA and CDR2 YSLEER. CDR3 in amino acids: CASSRTESSYEQYF. DNA of the CDR3: TGCGCCAGCAGCCGGACAGAGAGCTCCTACGAGCAGTACTTC.

This clonotype was recorded many times. The chain couples TRBV4-3 to TRBJ2-7; D remains ambiguous. With 2 bases removed from V and 3 bases from J, the gap between germline ends came to 8 bases. The CDR3 spans 13 residues. Per germline, CDR1 LGHNA and CDR2 YSLEER. The CDR3 loop is CASSQLPGYEQYF. As DNA, the CDR3 is TGCGCCAGCAGCCAACTCCCGGGCTACGAGCAGTACTTC.